This T cell receptor beta chain emerged from a study of blood T cell repertoires in COVID-19 (dated by TCRdb to about 2020). Broadly, across the study: Samples from collaborators originated in the United States, Italy and Spain and spanned both the acute and convalescent phases of COVID-19. The prospective study material was composed of cDNA or gDNA derived from T cells, B-cell-depleted T cells, or PBMCs. The dataset comprised deeply sampled blood TCRbeta repertoires from subjects exposed to, actively infected with, or recovered from COVID-19. The repertoires were released in a freely available public database intended as a resource for research on the immune response to SARS-CoV-2. Samples were obtained from the ongoing ImmuneRACE study (first 160 participants) and from 1,000 to 1,500 subjects provided by 6 global collaborators. Nearly every sample came with metadata listing a de-identified subject ID, COVID-19 status, age in years and sex. Where available, HLA class I and class II types were obtained from metadata supplied by the sample provider rather than from assay-based typing. The paper as a whole reports these results and caveats: How much clinical and demographic metadata was included differed by source and by participant, and the metadata was provided uncurated.

Each collaborating institution followed its own protocols to collect whole blood in K2EDTA tubes. For TCRbeta analysis, collaborators shipped samples in one of three forms: frozen whole blood, isolated PBMCs, or DNA extracted from either of those sample types. TCRbeta CDR3 regions were amplified from genomic DNA using the immunoSEQ Assay, a bias-controlled multiplex PCR. From the authors' description of their analysis: Within the assay, amplification of reference gene primers was used to estimate how many nucleated cells each sample contained. Sequence reads were collapsed and filtered to measure the absolute abundance of every unique TCRbeta CDR3 rearrangement. For each sample, productive Simpson clonality was calculated by taking the square root of Simpson's diversity index across productive rearrangements. Imported from immuneACCESS, the table was reduced by TCRdb to in-frame sequences with V and J called. These copies leave out some clones; in studies compared against another copy, an unresolved V gene accounts for under half, and the cause of the remainder is not known. V and J calls and clone size come straight from that table; D and trimming were deduced from the DNA. This sample lists 50,000 to 75,000 clones; about 87% were detected once. Jointly, the top ten make up 6% to 8.5% of the sample.

The germline V end is reduced by 2 bases and the J end by 3 bases; junction bases left unmatched: 8. There are 17 amino acids in the CDR3, from cysteine to phenylalanine inclusive. This entry keeps only the CDR3 DNA: 51 bases, framed from base 1. Via the germline V gene, CDR1 is MDHEN and CDR2 SYDVKM. As regards this clone: Which antigen it targets is not known. Base qualities are missing; no much larger clone stands one base away.

This TCR derives from a man in his 60s with acute or convalescent COVID-19. The sample taken for sequencing was peripheral blood. The V and J genes are TRBV28 and TRBJ2-1; TRBD2 lines up with 9 middle nucleotides. The DNA sequence follows: TGTGCCAGCAGTTTAGGAGGGCTAGCGGGAAGCTACAATGAGCAGTTCTTC. Translated, it gives CASSLGGLAGSYNEQFF.